The next 2 T cell receptor beta chains were all read from a single sample in a study of CD8 T cells in ankylosing spondylitis. The antigens for these receptors are not known. Whole-study results and caveats: Within ankylosing spondylitis blood, a TCR beta motif made up of eight highly homologous variants appeared to be characteristic.

TCRdb recomputed calls from the 5' RACE reads with MiXCR, one row per CDR3 protein. The sample yields roughly 670,000 distinct CDR3 sequences, under 20% seen once. Material: blood, either unsorted or a sorted T cell fraction (not recorded which). The receptors shown here come from a male donor with ankylosing spondylitis.

This chain connects TRBV11-2 to TRBJ2-1, with D unresolved. The CDR3 is made up of 12 amino acids. Germline V CDR1 and CDR2: SGHAT, FQNNGV. Trimming cost V 5 bases and J 8 bases, with 10 bases left between them. For the CDR3, the DNA is TGTGCCAGCAGCCCCCAGTATGATGAGCAGTTCTTC. Amino acids: CASSPQYDEQFF.

This clonotype was seen more than once but under ten times. The J gene is TRBJ2-1, the V gene TRBV10-3; D might be TRBD1 (8 bases). Trimming cost V 4 bases and J 2 bases, with 15 bases left between them. Germline V gives CDR1 ENHRY, CDR2 SYGVKD. The CDR3 totals 16 residues. In DNA, the CDR3 is TGTGCCATCAGTGGCACCACAGGGGGGGCCTACAATGAGCAGTTCTTC. Translation gives CAISGTTGGAYNEQFF.